This T cell receptor (beta chain) stems from a study of beta chain features in type 1 diabetes. General study results and limits: Sequencing used cDNA, and cells with high TCR expression could therefore be over-represented. It was not settled here whether HLA type affects TCRB rearrangement. The study found moderately but significantly shorter TCRB CDR3s in all four CD4+ subsets of Type 1 diabetes patients. Type 1 diabetes patients had fewer VDJ junction insertions and more deletions.

The CDR3 is 15 residues long. V was shortened by 0 bases and J by 5 bases, with 17 bases between the two germline ends. Germline CDR1 GTSNPN, CDR2 SVGIG (reference sequence). This clone appeared a few times. Its antigen is unidentified. Investigators reverse transcribed all isolated RNA, so they sequenced expressed TCRB transcripts. Assay: immunoSEQ multiplex PCR; the TCRdb copy retains only in-frame clones and omits some. The sample has 640,000 or so clones, around an eighth seen once. Sampling consisted of one heparinised blood draw per donor, averaging around 120 mL. The sequenced material came from naive CD4+ T cells from blood. The chain is built from TRBV30 and TRBJ2-7; D is unclear. This TCR came from a man younger than 35 with type 1 diabetes. Here the CDR3 DNA reads TGTGCCTGGAGTGTACTGTTGGGCCTAAGGGACGAGCAGTACTTC. Translation gives CAWSVLLGLRDEQYF.